This T cell receptor (beta chain) was recorded in a study of regulatory T cells in long-lasting Graves disease. Time point in this sample: newly diagnosed GD, antithyroid drugs for less than 3 months. Following extraction of RNA from PBMCs, that RNA was used to make the TCR library. The CDR3 sequence is 14 residues long. CDR1 ENHRY and CDR2 SYGVKD come from the germline V gene. V was pared by 5 bases and J by 7 bases, with 18 bases between. With iRepertoire HTBI primers and Arm-PCR of CDR3 regions, TCR beta libraries were built. TCRdb re-called the multiplex PCR reads through MiXCR, storing one row per CDR3 protein. This sample has around 450,000 distinct CDR3 sequences; roughly 15% occur once, and the top ten carry less than 15%. This clonotype turned up a few times. These data were likewise used in another study, on T cells in Graves' hyperthyroidism and ophthalmopathy. That investigation notes: Hyperthyroidism was newly diagnosed in patients aged 18 to 65 (duration under 2 months).

The receptor was derived from a man aged 40-49 years with Graves disease. The chain recombines TRBV10-3 with TRBJ2-7, with D tentatively TRBD2 (6 bases). The sequencing here drew on peripheral blood mononuclear cells (PBMCs), taken at new diagnosis, from a patient treated with antithyroid drugs. This CDR3 is CAISIGTGDLEQYF. In DNA, the CDR3 is TGTGCCATCAGTATCGGGACGGGGGATCTTGAGCAGTACTTC.